A selection of T cell receptor beta chains follows, all from one sample in a study of T cell responses to AZD1222 COVID-19 vaccine. Libraries were prepared by immunoSEQ multiplex PCR; TCRdb keeps only in-frame clonotypes and omits some of them. The sample holds about 130,000 clones, 75% to 90% seen once. The material sequenced was peripheral blood, taken 28 days after the second AZD1222 dose. The receptors derive from an adult who received the AZD1222 COVID-19 vaccine. Each CDR3 is given with its conserved first and last residue. Fields, in order: clone size, D gene, V gene, J gene, CDR3 DNA, CDR3 protein. A D gene is named only where the DNA matches it firmly. Clone size is shown for a subset of rows, as once, few, many or a class of expanded clone.

-	-	TRBV3-1/TRBV3-2	TRBJ2-3	TGTGCCAGCAGCCAAGAACTCCGGGACATCCGAATGAGTAACCGTACGCAGTATTTT	CASSQELRDIRMSNRTQYF
-	TRBD1	TRBV5-1	TRBJ1-5	TGCGCCAGCAGCTTGAGTGGGACAGGGGGGAAACAGCCCCAGCATTTT	CASSLSGTGGKQPQHF
-	TRBD1	TRBV29-1	TRBJ2-7	TGCAGCGTTTACAGGGGCCCCTACGAGCAGTACTTC	CSVYRGPYEQYF
-	-	TRBV4-3	TRBJ1-1	TGCGCCAGCAGCCAATTTGCGGCGGGGAACACTGAAGCTTTCTTT	CASSQFAAGNTEAFF
-	TRBD2	TRBV19	TRBJ2-5	TGTGCCAGTAGTACGCGGGGGGCCAGGGAGACCCAGTACTTC	CASSTRGARETQYF
once	-	TRBV5-1	TRBJ2-3	TGCGCCAGCAGCTTCGGGTTACACACAGATACGCAGTATTTT	CASSFGLHTDTQYF
-	-	TRBV27	TRBJ2-7	TGTGCCAGCAGTTTATGGGGTTCCGAGCAGTACTTC	CASSLWGSEQYF
once	-	TRBV18	TRBJ2-1	TGTGCCAGCTCACAGGGGTTTAATGAGCAGTTCTTC	CASSQGFNEQFF
-	-	TRBV30	TRBJ2-3	TGTGCCTGGAGCGATGAGGGAGATACGCAGTATTTT	CAWSDEGDTQYF
-	-	TRBV3-1/TRBV3-2	TRBJ2-2	TGTGCCAGCAGCCACCCAAAAGGAGGGGAGCTGTTTTTT	CASSHPKGGELFF
once	TRBD2	TRBV5-1	TRBJ2-1	TGCGCCAGCAGCTTCTCTCTAGCGGGGGGGCACGATGAGCAGTTCTTC	CASSFSLAGGHDEQFF
-	-	TRBV21-1	TRBJ1-4	TGTGCCAGCAGAAAGGCGGCGGCTTTCCGGGGGGCGGCTAATGAAAAACTGTTTTTT	CASRKAAAFRGAANEKLFF
-	-	TRBV30	TRBJ1-5	TGTGCCTGGACCTTGCGGGGAGGTAGCAATCAGCCCCAGCATTTT	CAWTLRGGSNQPQHF
-	TRBD2	TRBV5-4	TRBJ2-1	TGTGCCAGCAGCTATCTGGGCGGGGGGGCCTACAATGAGCAGTTCTTC	CASSYLGGGAYNEQFF
-	-	TRBV28	TRBJ1-5	TGTGCCAGCAGTCTAACCGGGACCCCCGGCACCCAGCATTTT	CASSLTGTPGTQHF
few	TRBD1	TRBV2	TRBJ2-5	TGTGCCAGCAGTCGGCTACAGGGGCGGCAAGAGACCCAGTACTTC	CASSRLQGRQETQYF
-	-	TRBV7-9	TRBJ1-1	TGTGCCAGCAGCCTAAAGGGGCCCCTTAAGGGCACTGAAGCTTTCTTT	CASSLKGPLKGTEAFF
-	-	TRBV5-1	TRBJ1-4	TGCGCCAGCAGCTTGGACGGGGGGTATGAAAAACTGTTTTTT	CASSLDGGYEKLFF
-	TRBD1	TRBV6-5	TRBJ1-2	TGTGCCAGCAGTTACTCCGGGACAGATCCCTATGGCTACACCTTC	CASSYSGTDPYGYTF
-	-	TRBV10-1	TRBJ2-2	TGCGCCAGCAGTGAGCAGGACGGGTCGAACACCGGGGAGCTGTTTTTT	CASSEQDGSNTGELFF
once	-	TRBV6-6	TRBJ2-1	TGTGCCAGCAGAGCCGGACAGTTAATCTACAATGAGCAGTTCTTC	CASRAGQLIYNEQFF
-	-	TRBV2	TRBJ1-1	TGTGCCAGCTCGGGGAACATGAACACTGAAGCTTTCTTT	CASSGNMNTEAFF
-	-	TRBV19	TRBJ1-2	TGTGCCAGTAGTATCACGGTGCAGGGAGGCTACACCTTC	CASSITVQGGYTF
-	-	TRBV27	TRBJ1-4	TGTGCCAGCAGTCCCTACACCCCAACTAATGAAAAACTGTTTTTT	CASSPYTPTNEKLFF
-	-	TRBV6-1	TRBJ1-5	TGTGCCAGCAGTGAAACTAAAAGCATTGGGGCAGTGACTAATCAGCCCCAGCATTTT	CASSETKSIGAVTNQPQHF
-	-	TRBV6-5	TRBJ1-1	TGTGCCAGCAGAGGTTCCAGGACATCAAACACTGAAGCTTTCTTT	CASRGSRTSNTEAFF
once	-	TRBV11-2	TRBJ2-1	TGTGCCAGCAGCTCGACCCAAGCGACATACAATGAGCAGTTCTTC	CASSSTQATYNEQFF
-	-	TRBV12-3/TRBV12-4	TRBJ2-1	TGTGCCAGCAGCCGGGACACTTACAATGAGCAGTTCTTC	CASSRDTYNEQFF
once	-	TRBV10-3	TRBJ2-7	TGTGCTATACGGGGACGATTCTACGAGCAGTACTTC	CAIRGRFYEQYF
once	TRBD2	TRBV3-1/TRBV3-2	TRBJ2-3	TGTGCCAGCAGCCAATGGGCGGGGGGTTCAGATACGCAGTATTTT	CASSQWAGGSDTQYF
few	-	TRBV15	TRBJ1-5	TGTGCCACCAGCAGATCCGGGAATATGGGCAATCAGCCCCAGCATTTT	CATSRSGNMGNQPQHF
-	-	TRBV19	TRBJ1-1	TGTGCCTCAGGCGCCCTGAGGACTGAAGCTTTCTTT	CASGALRTEAFF
once	-	TRBV7-3	TRBJ1-2	TGTGCCAGCAGCCCGGGGGCTAACTATGGCTACACCTTC	CASSPGANYGYTF
-	TRBD1	TRBV23-1	TRBJ1-2	TGCGCCAGCAGTCAAGGGACAGGATCTCAATATTATGGCTACACCTTC	CASSQGTGSQYYGYTF
-	-	TRBV12-2	TRBJ1-1	TGTGCAAGTCGCTTCGGGAGGAACACTGAAGCTTTCTTT	CASRFGRNTEAFF
-	-	TRBV2	TRBJ2-5	TGTGCCAGCAGTGTGGCAGAATTATGGGAGACCCAGTACTTC	CASSVAELWETQYF
-	TRBD1	TRBV28	TRBJ1-5	TGTGCCAGCAGTTTAGACAGGGCGGATCGACCCCAGCATTTT	CASSLDRADRPQHF
-	TRBD2	TRBV2	TRBJ2-7	TGTGCCAGCAGTGAGTATAGCGGGGGTGAGCAGTACTTC	CASSEYSGGEQYF
-	-	TRBV18	TRBJ2-7	TGTGCCAGCTCACCATCAGGAGCCTACGAGCAGTACTTC	CASSPSGAYEQYF
-	-	TRBV7-9	TRBJ1-5	TGTGCCAGCAGCCCCGGGGCAGTTAGTTTCTTCTTCAATCAGCCCCAGCATTTT	CASSPGAVSFFFNQPQHF
once	TRBD1	TRBV2	TRBJ1-2	TGTGCCAGCAGCGCGGACAGGGTTGGCTACACCTTC	CASSADRVGYTF